This TCR beta chain was profiled in a study of CD8+ T cells in alopecia areata. Treatment defined: oral pan-JAK inhibitor, 5-10 mg twice daily. Per germline, CDR1 SEHNR and CDR2 FQNEAQ (reference sequence). Trimming took off 5 bases at V and 0 bases at J, with 8 bases between the two ends. The CDR3 contains 13 residues. Following RNA extraction, reverse transcription yielded cDNA that acted as the sequencing template. Clones were read by immunoSEQ multiplex PCR, and TCRdb kept only the in-frame ones, dropping some. The repertoire holds approximately 140,000 clones, 80% to 90% seen once, with just under 25% in the top ten.

Material: CD8+ T cells sorted from blood, obtained at week 4, from a patient treated with tofacitinib. The chain joins TRBV7-9 to TRBJ2-7; D is perhaps TRBD1 (6 bases). This clonotype was sampled from a human donor with alopecia areata. CDR3 amino acids: CASSHRDSYEQYF. The CDR3 coding sequence is TGTGCCAGCAGCCACAGGGACTCCTACGAGCAGTACTTC.